This T cell receptor (beta chain) comes out of a study of Ad26.COV2.S vaccination and SARS-CoV-2 variants (dated by TCRdb to the early 2020s). Regarding the research as a whole: Vaccine-arm donors came from COV1001, a multicentre, randomized, double-blind, placebo-controlled phase I-IIa trial of Ad26.COV2.S in healthy adults. Blinding of investigators to trial group allocation was maintained during experiments and outcome assessment. Dosing of Ad26.COV2.S was intramuscular, at either 5x10^10 or 1x10^11 viral particles, delivered as one shot or as two shots spaced 56 days apart. The specificity and breadth of SARS-CoV-2-reactive T cell receptors after Ad26.COV2.S vaccination were assessed by TCRbeta repertoire sequencing. The TCR-sequenced set comprised approximately 32 samples: some 19 Ad26.COV2.S vaccine recipients, 5 placebo recipients and 8 SARS-CoV-2 convalescent individuals. Trial participants were randomized into five groups of five, in which low-dose or high-dose Ad26.COV2.S was given once or twice, or placebo was given on both occasions.

The immunoSEQ Assay was used to sequence TCRbeta CDR3 regions. After extraction, genomic DNA underwent amplification by bias-controlled multiplex PCR, followed by high-throughput sequencing. On the authors' methods: To quantify the absolute abundance of every unique TCRbeta CDR3 region, sequences were collapsed and filtered. Usable DNA was measured by amplifying reference genes present in all nucleated cells, and TCRbeta template counts were normalized to that usable DNA to estimate T cell fraction. Repertoire TCRs were annotated as SARS-CoV-2-specific when V gene, CDR3 amino acid sequence and J gene were exactly matched to a known reactive TCR set. MIRA supplied the reference SARS-CoV-2 TCR set, which was filtered for enrichment in COVID-19-positive ImmuneCODE repertoires so that public or cross-reactive TCRs were removed. Using the MIRA antigens, annotated TCRs were further analysed by specific ORF or by position within an ORF. Depth was the summed frequency of annotated unique rearrangements, while breadth was defined as annotated unique rearrangements over total unique productive rearrangements. Group comparisons of TCR breadth used two-sided Wilcoxon rank-sum tests. Entries here come from immuneACCESS through TCRdb and include only in-frame sequences with V and J called. Some clones fail to appear in such tables; in the studies checked, an unresolved V gene covers under half of the shortfall, and the cause of the remainder is unknown. V and J calls and clone size are given by that table; D and trimming were obtained from the DNA. In this sample the table shows 250,000 or so clones, 70% to 90% of which occur a single time. Of the sample, just under 3% falls within the top ten clones.

Concerning this clone: Its antigen remains unidentified. Base qualities are not provided; no much larger clone lies one nucleotide away.

Overall study results and their limits: Higher spike-specific TCR breadth was observed in Ad26.COV2.S recipients than in placebo recipients (P = 0.0014). After vaccination, spike-specific CD8+ and CD4+ T cell responses were reported to show substantial breadth. Vaccine and placebo recipients had comparable non-spike TCR breadth, which fits with the vaccine containing only spike. Comparing responses between vaccine doses or regimens was not something the study was powered to do. The authors noted that total T cell responses may have been underestimated by the TCR breadth and depth analyses.

Read against the paper, the sample's treatment or condition label means: about 20 received Ad26.COV2.S at low or high dose, single or two shots; several received placebo; per-sample allocation not given. For vaccine and placebo recipients, the sequenced repertoires came from samples collected on day 63 after the first injection. Between 29 July and 7 August 2020, Cohort 1b enrolled 20 to 30 adults aged 18-55 years at one site in Boston, USA. As a vaccine, Ad26.COV2.S was a replication-incompetent adenovirus type 26 vector that expressed a prefusion-stabilized SARS-CoV-2 spike protein derived from the original Wuhan strain. A distance of 9 bases separates the germline ends of V and J, which lose 8 bases and 1 base respectively. CDR1 MNHEY and CDR2 SVGAGI were looked up in the germline V gene. Measured from the cysteine to the phenylalanine, the CDR3 is 13 residues long. The CDR3 DNA has 39 bases and is translated from base 1.

The sequencing here drew on peripheral blood, taken in a trial of Ad26.COV2.S vaccine versus placebo. This TCR was sampled from a person aged 18-65 years who received the Ad26.COV2.S COVID-19 vaccine or a placebo. The rearranged chain carries TRBV6-5 and TRBJ1-5; TRBD1 could be the D gene, as 5 bases match. CDR3 loop: CASRTTSNQPQHF. In nucleotides, the sequence is TGTGCCAGCCGGACAACAAGCAATCAGCCCCAGCATTTT.